This T cell receptor beta chain appears in the sequencing data of a study of post-analysis software for immune sequencing data. Whole-study results and caveats: TRBV5-6, TRBV5-1 and TRBV20-1 were among several TRBV segments more frequent in patients than controls.

V lost 6 bases and J lost 5, with 16 bases in between. CDR1 is SQVTM, CDR2 ANQGSEA, per germline. This CDR3 has 13 residues. The TCR beta cDNA libraries contained unique molecular identifiers. It was from roughly 0.93 to 9.6 million T cells that 500,000 to 600,000 cDNA molecules came. TCRdb fed the PCR reads into MiXCR, producing one record per CDR3 protein. Among more than 500,000 distinct CDR3 sequences listed, 34% were seen once. In this sample, this clonotype turned up a few times. Its specificity is not known. Input material: blood. This clonotype was obtained from a girl under 18 with multiple sclerosis. The chain combines TRBV29-1 with TRBJ2-5; D remains ambiguous. This CDR3 is CSVVMLYGETQYF. As DNA, the CDR3 is TGCAGCGTCGTTATGTTATATGGGGAGACCCAGTACTTC.